This TCR beta chain was sequenced in a study of control samples from healthy donors and cancer patients. The assay was immunoSEQ multiplex PCR, and TCRdb's table has in-frame clones only and misses some. Of about 30,000 clones listed, 91% are singletons. The J segment lost 5 bases and the V segment lost 3 bases, leaving 5 bases of the junction unmatched. CDR3 length: 15 residues. The germline gives CDR1 LNHDA, CDR2 SQIVND (reference sequence). This chain uses TRBV19 with TRBJ2-5; 11 bases match TRBD2. This sequence was found in a man aged 45-65 years with lung cancer. The sample taken for sequencing was PBMCs. The CDR3 here is CASSMTSGVGETQYF. The DNA of the CDR3 is TGTGCCAGTAGTATGACTAGCGGGGTCGGTGAGACCCAGTACTTC.